Listed below are T cell receptor beta chains from one sample, sequenced in a study of shared clonotypes between healthy human individuals. Assay: immunoSEQ multiplex PCR; the TCRdb copy retains only in-frame clones and omits some. This table has 630,000 or so clones, more than 95% appearing once. Sequenced sample: naive CD8+ T cells sorted from blood. These TCRs come from a man aged 30 to 39 in good health. Both conserved end residues are part of each CDR3. The D gene is left open where the match is weak.

d_call,j_call,v_call,cdr3_aa,cdr3_nt
NA,TRBJ2-1,TRBV11-3,CASSLAGVDEQFF,TGTGCCAGCAGCTTAGCGGGAGTTGATGAGCAGTTCTTC
TRBD1,TRBJ2-3,TRBV6-4,CASSDSPTGTVTDTQYF,TGTGCCAGCAGTGACTCCCCTACCGGGACAGTCACAGATACGCAGTATTTT
NA,TRBJ1-5,TRBV14,CASSQAANQPQHF,TGTGCCAGCAGCCAAGCGGCGAATCAGCCCCAGCATTTT
TRBD2,TRBJ2-7,TRBV27,CASSFGGSSYEQYF,TGTGCCAGCAGTTTCGGCGGGAGTTCGTACGAGCAGTACTTC
NA,TRBJ1-1,TRBV28,CASCPAQVNTEAFF,TGTGCCAGCTGTCCAGCCCAGGTGAACACTGAAGCTTTCTTT
NA,TRBJ2-7,TRBV9,CASSGLGGYYEQYF,TGTGCCAGCAGCGGTCTCGGGGGCTACTACGAGCAGTACTTC
NA,TRBJ1-1,TRBV25-1,CASSEIQGIQTEAFF,TGTGCCAGCAGTGAGATCCAGGGGATTCAGACTGAAGCTTTCTTT
NA,TRBJ2-1,TRBV27,CASSLGREQVNEQFF,TGTGCCAGCAGTTTGGGTCGGGAACAGGTCAATGAGCAGTTCTTC
NA,TRBJ2-3,TRBV5-6,CASSQGRTDTQYF,TGTGCCAGCAGCCAGGGCAGAACAGATACGCAGTATTTT
NA,TRBJ2-7,TRBV9,CASSVAESYEQYF,TGTGCCAGCAGCGTAGCTGAAAGCTACGAGCAGTACTTC
TRBD1,TRBJ2-7,TRBV27,CASSGTGRWYEQYF,TGTGCCAGCAGTGGGACAGGGCGTTGGTACGAGCAGTACTTC
NA,TRBJ2-1,TRBV5-1,CASSLEGLPENEQFF,TGCGCCAGCAGCTTGGAGGGCCTTCCAGAGAATGAGCAGTTCTTC
NA,TRBJ1-1,TRBV7-9,CASSYSEVGRNTEAFF,TGTGCCAGCAGCTACAGCGAGGTCGGTCGGAACACTGAAGCTTTCTTT
TRBD2,TRBJ2-1,TRBV28,CASSLLGRLAGALNEQFF,TGTGCCAGCAGTTTACTTGGGAGACTAGCGGGAGCCCTCAATGAGCAGTTCTTC
NA,TRBJ1-1,TRBV6-1,CASSEFRAVNTEAFF,TGTGCCAGCAGTGAATTTAGGGCCGTGAACACTGAAGCTTTCTTT
NA,TRBJ2-7,TRBV29-1,CSVCQAGSYEQYF,TGCAGCGTTTGCCAAGCGGGCAGCTACGAGCAGTACTTC
NA,TRBJ2-1,TRBV2,CASSVLGSHEQFF,TGTGCCAGCAGTGTTCTAGGCAGCCATGAGCAGTTCTTC
NA,TRBJ2-7,TRBV29-1,CSVLSGGSYEQYF,TGCAGCGTCCTATCGGGCGGATCCTACGAGCAGTACTTC
TRBD2,TRBJ2-1,TRBV5-4,CASSLIGTSGRGYNEQFF,TGTGCCAGCAGCCTTATAGGGACTAGCGGGAGGGGCTACAATGAGCAGTTCTTC
TRBD1,TRBJ2-7,TRBV29-1,CSVEDRGRVGQYF,TGCAGCGTTGAGGACAGGGGGCGGGTCGGGCAGTACTTC
TRBD2,TRBJ2-1,TRBV6-1,CASGYSGSSYNEQFF,TGTGCCAGCGGGTATAGCGGGAGCTCCTACAATGAGCAGTTCTTC
TRBD2,TRBJ2-3,TRBV13,CASSLEVSGSGSTDTQYF,TGTGCCAGCAGCTTAGAGGTCAGCGGGAGCGGGAGCACAGATACGCAGTATTTT
NA,TRBJ2-7,TRBV5-8,CASSLVATREQYF,TGTGCCAGCAGCTTGGTAGCGACGCGAGAGCAGTACTTC
TRBD1,TRBJ2-1,TRBV7-2,CASSKSGTVYYNEQFF,TGTGCCAGCAGCAAATCCGGGACAGTTTACTACAATGAGCAGTTCTTC
NA,TRBJ2-7,TRBV5-5,CASSFVEAGLEQYF,TGTGCCAGCAGCTTTGTGGAGGCCGGCCTCGAGCAGTACTTC
TRBD1,TRBJ2-2,TRBV19,CASSIQDRRNGELFF,TGTGCCAGTAGCATCCAGGACAGGCGGAACGGGGAGCTGTTTTTT
TRBD2,TRBJ2-7,TRBV5-6,CASNILAGSWEQYF,TGTGCCAGCAACATACTAGCGGGGTCCTGGGAGCAGTACTTC